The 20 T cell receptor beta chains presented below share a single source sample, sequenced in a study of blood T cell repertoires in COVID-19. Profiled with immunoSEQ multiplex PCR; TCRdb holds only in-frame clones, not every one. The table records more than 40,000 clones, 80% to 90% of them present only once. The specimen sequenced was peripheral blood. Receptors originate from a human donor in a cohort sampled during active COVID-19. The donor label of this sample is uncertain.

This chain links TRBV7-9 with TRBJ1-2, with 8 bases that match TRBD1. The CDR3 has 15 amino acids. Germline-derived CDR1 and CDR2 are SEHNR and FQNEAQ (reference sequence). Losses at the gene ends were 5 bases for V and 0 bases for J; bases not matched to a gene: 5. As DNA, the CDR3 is TGTGCCAGCAGCGCCGGGACAGGAGCTAACTATGGCTACACCTTC. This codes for CASSAGTGANYGYTF.

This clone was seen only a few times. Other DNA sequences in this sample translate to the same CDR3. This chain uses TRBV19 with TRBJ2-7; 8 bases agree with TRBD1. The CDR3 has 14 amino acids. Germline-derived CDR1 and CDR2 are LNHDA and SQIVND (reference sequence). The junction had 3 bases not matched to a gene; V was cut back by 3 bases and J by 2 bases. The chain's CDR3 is CASSIGTGTYEQYF. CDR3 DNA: TGTGCCAGTAGTATCGGGACAGGAACCTACGAGCAGTACTTC. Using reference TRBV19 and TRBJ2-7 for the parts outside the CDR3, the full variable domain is DGGITQSPKYLFRKEGQNVTLSCEQNLNHDAMYWYRQDPGQGLRLIYYSQIVNDFQKGDIAEGYSVSREKKESFPLTVTSAQKNPTAFYLCASSIGTGTYEQYFGPGTRLTVT.

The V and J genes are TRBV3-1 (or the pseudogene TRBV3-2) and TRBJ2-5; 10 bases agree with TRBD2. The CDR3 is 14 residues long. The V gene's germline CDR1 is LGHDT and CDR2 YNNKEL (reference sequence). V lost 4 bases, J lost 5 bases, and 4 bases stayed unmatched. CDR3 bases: TGTGCCAGCAGCCCTAGCGGGGGATGGGAGACCCAGTACTTC. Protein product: CASSPSGGWETQYF.

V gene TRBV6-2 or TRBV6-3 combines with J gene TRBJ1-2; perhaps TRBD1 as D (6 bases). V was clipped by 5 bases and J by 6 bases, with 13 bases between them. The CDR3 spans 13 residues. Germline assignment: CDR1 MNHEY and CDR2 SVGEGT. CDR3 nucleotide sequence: TGTGCCAGCAGTATCGACAGGTGGGATGGCTACACCTTC. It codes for CASSIDRWDGYTF.

CDR3 region: CASSEPSRGTGGYTF. The DNA of the CDR3 is TGTGCCAGCAGTGAACCCTCACGGGGAACGGGGGGCTACACCTTC. V and J are TRBV25-1 and TRBJ1-2; D uncertain. The germline gives CDR1 MGHDK, CDR2 SYGVNS. With 2 bases removed from V and 8 bases from J, the gap between germline ends came to 18 bases. This CDR3 region has 15 residues.

The CDR3 here is CASSLHDLQETQYF. CDR3 DNA sequence: TGTGCCAGCAGCCTCCATGACTTACAAGAGACCCAGTACTTC. The chain links TRBV5-5 to TRBJ2-5; D is uncertain. CDR1 is SGHKS, CDR2 YYEKEE, per germline (reference sequence). The V and J ends lost 4 bases and 2 bases respectively, with 12 bases between them. This CDR3 spans 14 amino acids.

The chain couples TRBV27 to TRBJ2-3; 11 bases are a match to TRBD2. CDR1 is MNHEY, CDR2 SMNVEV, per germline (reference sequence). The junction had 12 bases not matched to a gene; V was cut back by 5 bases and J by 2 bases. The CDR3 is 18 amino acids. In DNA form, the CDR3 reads TGTGCCAGCAGTCCAAGGACTAGCGGGCTCTCTTCCACAGATACGCAGTATTTT. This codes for CASSPRTSGLSSTDTQYF.

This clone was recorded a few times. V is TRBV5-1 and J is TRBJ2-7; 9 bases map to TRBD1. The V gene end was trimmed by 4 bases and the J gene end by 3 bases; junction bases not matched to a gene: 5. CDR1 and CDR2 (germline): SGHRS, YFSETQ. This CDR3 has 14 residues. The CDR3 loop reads CASSLGQGIYEQYF. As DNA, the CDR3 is TGCGCCAGCAGCCTGGGACAGGGAATCTACGAGCAGTACTTC.

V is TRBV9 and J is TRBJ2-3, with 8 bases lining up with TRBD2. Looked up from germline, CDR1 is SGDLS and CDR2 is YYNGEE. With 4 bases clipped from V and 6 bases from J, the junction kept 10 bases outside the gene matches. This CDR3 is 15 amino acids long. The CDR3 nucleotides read TGTGCCAGCAGCAACCCCCCGGGGGGGCCGGATACGCAGTATTTT. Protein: CASSNPPGGPDTQYF.

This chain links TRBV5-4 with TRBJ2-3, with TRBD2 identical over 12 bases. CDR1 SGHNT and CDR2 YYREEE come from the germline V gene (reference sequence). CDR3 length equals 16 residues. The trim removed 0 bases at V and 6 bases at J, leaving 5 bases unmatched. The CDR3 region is CASSLVLAGGPDTQYF. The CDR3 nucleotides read TGTGCCAGCAGCTTGGTCCTAGCGGGGGGGCCGGATACGCAGTATTTT.

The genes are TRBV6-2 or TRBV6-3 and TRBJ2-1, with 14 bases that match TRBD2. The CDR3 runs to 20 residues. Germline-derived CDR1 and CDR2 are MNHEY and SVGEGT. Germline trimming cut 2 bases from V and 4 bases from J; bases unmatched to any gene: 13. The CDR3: CASSYPYLQTSGGGYNEQFF. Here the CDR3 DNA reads TGTGCCAGCAGTTACCCCTATCTCCAGACTAGCGGGGGGGGATACAATGAGCAGTTCTTC.

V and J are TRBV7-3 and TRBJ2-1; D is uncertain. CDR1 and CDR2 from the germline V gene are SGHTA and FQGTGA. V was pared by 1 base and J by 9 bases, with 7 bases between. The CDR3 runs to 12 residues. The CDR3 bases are TGTGCCAGCAGCTTAATCATCGGTGAGCAGTTCTTC. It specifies CASSLIIGEQFF.

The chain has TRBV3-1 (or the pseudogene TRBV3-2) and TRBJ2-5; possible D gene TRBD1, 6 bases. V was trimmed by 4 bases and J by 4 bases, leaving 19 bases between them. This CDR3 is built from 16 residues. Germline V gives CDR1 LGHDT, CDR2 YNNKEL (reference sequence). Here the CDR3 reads CASSPTQGLRAETQYF. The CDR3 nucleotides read TGTGCCAGCAGCCCGACCCAGGGGTTGCGGGCAGAGACCCAGTACTTC.

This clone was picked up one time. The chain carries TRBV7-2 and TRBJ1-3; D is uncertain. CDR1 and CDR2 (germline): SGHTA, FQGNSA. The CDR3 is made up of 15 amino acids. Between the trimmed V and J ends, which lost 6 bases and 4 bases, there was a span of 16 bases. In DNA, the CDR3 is TGTGCCAGCAGTCCTCAAACTATCCCGGGAAACACCATATATTTT. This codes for CASSPQTIPGNTIYF.

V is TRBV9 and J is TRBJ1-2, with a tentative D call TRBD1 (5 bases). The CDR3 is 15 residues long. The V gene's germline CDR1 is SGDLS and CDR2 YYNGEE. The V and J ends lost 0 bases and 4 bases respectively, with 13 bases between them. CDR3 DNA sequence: TGTGCCAGCAGCGTAGGGGGCAGGGCAGGCTATGGCTACACCTTC. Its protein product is CASSVGGRAGYGYTF.

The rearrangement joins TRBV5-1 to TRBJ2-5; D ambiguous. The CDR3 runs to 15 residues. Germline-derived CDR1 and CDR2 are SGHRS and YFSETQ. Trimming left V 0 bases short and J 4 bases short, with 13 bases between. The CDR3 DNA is TGCGCCAGCAGCTTGGGTCAGGCCTTAGGAGAGACCCAGTACTTC. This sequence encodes CASSLGQALGETQYF. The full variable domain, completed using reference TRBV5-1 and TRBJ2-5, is KAGVTQTPRYLIKTRGQQVTLSCSPISGHRSVSWYQQTPGQGLQFLFEYFSETQRNKGNFPGRFSGRQFSNSRSEMNVSTLELGDSALYLCASSLGQALGETQYFGPGTRLLVL.

The CDR3 nucleotides read TGTGCCAGCAGTTTGCCAGGGGCCTGGGAGACCCAGTACTTC. Translation gives CASSLPGAWETQYF. V usage is TRBV28 and J usage is TRBJ2-5, with TRBD1 as a possible D gene (6 bases). Germline CDR1 and CDR2: MDHEN and SYDVKM. This CDR3 region has 14 residues. Trimming cost V 3 bases and J 5 bases, with 13 bases left between them.

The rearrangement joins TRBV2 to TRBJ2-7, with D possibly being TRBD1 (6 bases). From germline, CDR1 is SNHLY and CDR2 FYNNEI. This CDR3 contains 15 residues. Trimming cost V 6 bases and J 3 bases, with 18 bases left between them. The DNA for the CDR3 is TGTGCCAGCAGCTCCGGGACAAAGGATTACTACGAGCAGTACTTC. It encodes CASSSGTKDYYEQYF.

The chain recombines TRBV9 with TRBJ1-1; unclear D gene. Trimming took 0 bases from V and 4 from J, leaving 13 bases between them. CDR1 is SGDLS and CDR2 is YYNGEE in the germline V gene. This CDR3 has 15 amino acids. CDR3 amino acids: CASSVATSGGTEAFF. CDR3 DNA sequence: TGTGCCAGCAGCGTAGCTACGTCGGGAGGCACTGAAGCTTTCTTT.

Here the CDR3 reads CASSPDAGPSTDTQYF. The CDR3 nucleotides read TGTGCCAGCAGCCCGGACGCGGGCCCTAGCACAGATACGCAGTATTTT. V gene TRBV7-3 combines with J gene TRBJ2-3, with D perhaps TRBD2 (5 bases). CDR3 size: 16 residues. Looked up from germline, CDR1 is SGHTA and CDR2 is FQGTGA. Trimming pared 5 bases from V and 0 bases from J, leaving 15 bases between.